This TCR beta chain stems from a study of T-cell reconstitution after alpha-beta-depleted transplantation in children. This clonotype has a count of ten or more. Between the trimmed V and J ends, which lost 0 bases and 9 bases, there was a span of 18 bases. Per the germline V gene, CDR1 is LGHDT and CDR2 is YNNKEL (reference sequence). CDR3 length: 16 amino acids. Preparing the TCRbeta library involved the use of unique molecular identifiers. TCRdb re-analysed the PCR reads in MiXCR, keeping a single row per CDR3 protein. The sample comprises hundreds of thousands of distinct CDR3 sequences, over 9.5% of which are singletons, and less than 5% rests with the top ten.

Source: PBMCs from the stem cell graft donor, taken from the stem cell graft. This receptor was identified in a human donor who donated a stem cell graft to a child with acute myeloid leukemia. This sequence joins TRBV3-1 and TRBJ2-1; unclear D gene. The CDR3 DNA sequence: TGTGCCAGCAGCCAAGATAGATCCCCTAGGTTGAGTGAGCAGTTCTTC. This encodes CASSQDRSPRLSEQFF.